These 22 T cell receptor beta chains were all obtained from the same sample, sequenced in a study of cytomegalovirus exposure and HLA in healthy donors. Primers included in the PCR were 60 Vbeta and 13 Jbeta primers. Sequencing was performed with immunoSEQ multiplex PCR; in TCRdb, only in-frame clones are kept and a portion is missing. The sample lists around 94,000 clones, around 84% occurring once. The sample was PBMCs. These receptors were collected from a human donor in good health.

V and J are TRBV5-6 and TRBJ1-4, with 8 bases lining up with TRBD1. The ends lost 4 bases at V and 8 bases at J; junction bases unmatched: 7. The CDR3 runs to 14 residues. The germline CDR1 and CDR2 sequences are SGHDT and YYEEEE. CDR3 amino acids: CASSPGTGGEKLFF. The DNA of the CDR3 is TGTGCCAGCAGCCCAGGGACAGGTGGGGAAAAACTGTTTTTT.

The gene calls are TRBV27 and TRBJ1-2; D unclear. CDR3 size: 16 residues. V dropped 7 bases and J dropped 1 base, with 19 bases sitting between them. CDR1 is MNHEY and CDR2 is SMNVEV in the germline V gene (reference sequence). This CDR3 reads CASTRGAPFYNYGYTF. Here the CDR3 DNA reads TGTGCCAGCACCCGAGGTGCACCCTTTTATAACTATGGCTACACCTTC.

The chain recombines TRBV6-5 with TRBJ2-7; no reliable D call. V was clipped by 2 bases and J by 2 bases, with 4 bases between them. Per the germline V gene, CDR1 is MNHEY and CDR2 is SVGAGI. The CDR3 spans 12 residues. CDR3 bases: TGTGCCAGCAGTTACAACACCTACGAGCAGTACTTC. Its protein is CASSYNTYEQYF.

As DNA, the CDR3 is TGTGCCAGCACCCCAGAGTTAGGGGGTTGGAATGAGCAGTTCTTC. Amino acids: CASTPELGGWNEQFF. The chain has TRBV11-2 and TRBJ2-1, with D perhaps matching TRBD1 (6 bases). With 7 bases removed from V and 7 bases from J, the gap between germline ends came to 20 bases. CDR3 length: 15 residues. The germline gives CDR1 SGHAT, CDR2 FQNNGV.

The genes are TRBV5-1 and TRBJ1-3; D may be TRBD1 (5 bases). CDR3 length: 14 residues. The V and J ends lost 0 bases and 1 base respectively, with 5 bases between them. From germline, CDR1 is SGHRS and CDR2 YFSETQ. CDR3 sequence reads: CASSLGTSGNTIYF. The CDR3 nucleotides are TGCGCCAGCAGCTTGGGGACATCTGGAAACACCATATATTTT.

The rearrangement joins TRBV27 to TRBJ2-1; a weak D match, TRBD1 (5 bases). The V end lost 5 bases, the J end lost 8 bases, and 10 bases lay between the germline ends. This CDR3 spans 12 amino acids. From germline, CDR1 is MNHEY and CDR2 SMNVEV (reference sequence). Here the CDR3 DNA reads TGTGCCAGCAGTCCAGGGTCTTATGAGCAGTTCTTC. Translation gives CASSPGSYEQFF.

The chain joins TRBV7-2 to TRBJ1-2, with D unclear. The V gene lost 1 base and the J gene lost 2 bases, with 8 bases spanning the gap. The CDR3 loop spans 14 amino acids. Germline CDR1 SGHTA, CDR2 FQGNSA. The CDR3 coding sequence is TGTGCCAGCAGCTTAGTACGGAGAAACTATGGCTACACCTTC. It is translated as CASSLVRRNYGYTF.

This clone was seen only once. The chain employs TRBV18 and TRBJ1-1; 8 bases are a match to TRBD1. CDR3 length: 18 residues. Germline lookup yields CDR1 KGHSH and CDR2 LQKENI. J gave up 1 base and V 1 base, and 11 bases lay outside the gene matches. The CDR3 DNA sequence: TGTGCCAGCTCACCACTTGGACAGGGCCCCGGAGGGAACACTGAAGCTTTCTTT. This encodes CASSPLGQGPGGNTEAFF. Together with reference TRBV18 and TRBJ1-1, the CDR3 gives the full variable domain: NAGVMQNPRHLVRRRGQEARLRCSPMKGHSHVYWYRQLPEEGLKFMVYLQKENIIDESGMPKERFSAEFPKEGPSILRIQQVVRGDSAAYFCASSPLGQGPGGNTEAFFGQGTRLTVV.

V usage is TRBV29-1 and J usage is TRBJ1-5; 8 bases match TRBD1. The CDR3 spans 13 residues. CDR1 is SQVTM, CDR2 ANQGSEA, per germline. V lost 4 bases, J lost 6 bases, and 5 bases stayed unmatched. The CDR3: CSVGAGGLQPQHF. The DNA for the CDR3 is TGCAGCGTTGGGGCAGGGGGCCTTCAGCCCCAGCATTTT.

V gene TRBV30 combines with J gene TRBJ1-5; 8 bases align to TRBD1. Germline V CDR1 and CDR2: GTSNPN, SVGIG (reference sequence). The trim removed 1 base at V and 8 bases at J, leaving 7 bases unmatched. The CDR3 has 14 residues. CDR3 sequence (DNA): TGTGCCTGGAGTGCCGGACAGGGAAACAAGCCCCAGCATTTT. Protein sequence: CAWSAGQGNKPQHF. The full variable domain, its missing parts supplied by reference TRBV30 and TRBJ1-5, is SQTIHQWPATLVQPVGSPLSLECTVEGTSNPNLYWYRQAAGRGLQLLFYSVGIGQISSEVPQNLSASRPQDRQFILSSKKLLLSDSGFYLCAWSAGQGNKPQHFGDGTRLSIL.

This chain links TRBV4-2 with TRBJ2-7, with 7 bases identical to TRBD2. The CDR3 is made up of 13 amino acids. Germline loops: CDR1 LGHNA, CDR2 YNFKEQ. Trimming at V came to 1 base and at J to 4 bases, leaving 1 base not matched to a gene. The CDR3 sequence: CASSQGTSYEQYF. DNA for the CDR3: TGTGCCAGCAGCCAAGGGACTAGTTACGAGCAGTACTTC.

This clone was counted a few times. The J gene is TRBJ2-5, the V gene TRBV7-8; 7 bases line up with TRBD2. The CDR3 contains 19 residues. J was trimmed by 5 bases and V by 7 bases; bases with no gene match: 25. Germline V gene data show CDR1 as SGHVS and CDR2 as FQNEAQ. The CDR3 coding sequence is TGTGCCAGCAAGTCGAGGTCGGTCTCGCGGGAGAGAAAGTTGGAGACCCAGTACTTC. Amino acid sequence: CASKSRSVSRERKLETQYF.

CDR3 loop: CAIFTGELFF. In DNA form, the CDR3 reads TGTGCCATCTTCACCGGGGAGCTGTTTTTT. The chain recombines TRBV6-1 with TRBJ2-2; no firm D call. V gave up 10 bases and J gave up 4 bases, with 4 bases separating them. This CDR3 spans 10 amino acids. CDR1 and CDR2 from the germline V gene are MNHNS and SASEGT.

Only one count was recorded for this clone. The chain links TRBV7-2 to TRBJ2-2; 13 bases fit TRBD2. The CDR3 has 15 residues. Germline trimming cut 4 bases from V and 6 bases from J; bases unmatched to any gene: 2. Germline values: CDR1 SGHTA, CDR2 FQGNSA. In DNA form, the CDR3 reads TGTGCCAGCAGCTGGACTAGCGGGAGTCCCGGGGAGCTGTTTTTT. This translates into CASSWTSGSPGELFF. Using reference TRBV7-2 and TRBJ2-2 for the parts outside the CDR3, the full variable domain is GAGVSQSPSNKVTEKGKDVELRCDPISGHTALYWYRQSLGQGLEFLIYFQGNSAPDKSGLPSDRFSAERTGGSVSTLTIQRTQQEDSAVYLCASSWTSGSPGELFFGEGSRLTVL.

The chain combines TRBV30 with TRBJ1-6; maybe TRBD1 (5 bases). CDR1 and CDR2 (germline): GTSNPN, SVGIG (reference sequence). Trimming left V 0 bases short and J 6 bases short, with 15 bases between. The CDR3 has 16 amino acids. CDR3 in amino acids: CAWSVRQQPLNSPLHF. CDR3 DNA: TGTGCCTGGAGTGTACGACAGCAGCCCCTTAATTCACCCCTCCACTTT.

By proportion, this clone is medium-sized. V usage is TRBV6-1 and J usage is TRBJ2-1; 12 bases match TRBD2. Losses at the gene ends were 8 bases for V and 4 bases for J; bases not matched to a gene: 3. The CDR3 consists of 14 residues. CDR1 and CDR2 from the germline V gene are MNHNS and SASEGT. CDR3 in DNA: TGTGCCAGCTTCACTAGCGGGGGGTACAATGAGCAGTTCTTC. Protein: CASFTSGGYNEQFF.

This chain connects TRBV4-2 to TRBJ2-1; TRBD2 aligns across 10 bases. Germline V gene lookup returns CDR1 LGHNA and CDR2 YNFKEQ. Trimming removed 1 base from V and 9 bases from J; junction bases left unmatched: 3. CDR3 length: 14 residues. CDR3 sequence (DNA): TGTGCCAGCAGCCAAGCCCTAGCGGGAGTTGAGCAGTTCTTC. Amino acids: CASSQALAGVEQFF.

V is TRBV5-1 and J is TRBJ1-1; TRBD1 agrees at 7 bases. After removal of 0 bases from V and 2 bases from J, the junction contained 13 bases not matched to a gene. CDR3 length: 18 residues. Germline lookup yields CDR1 SGHRS and CDR2 YFSETQ. The CDR3 bases are TGCGCCAGCAGCTTGGCCCCAGGCCTGACAGGGTCCAACACTGAAGCTTTCTTT. Its protein product is CASSLAPGLTGSNTEAFF.

The chain combines TRBV5-4 with TRBJ1-4; 8 bases match TRBD1. This CDR3 region has 15 residues. Germline V gives CDR1 SGHNT, CDR2 YYREEE (reference sequence). Germline trimming cut 4 bases from V and 5 bases from J; bases unmatched to any gene: 7. CDR3 DNA sequence: TGTGCCAGCAGCGGCGGACAGGGCCTCAATGAAAAACTGTTTTTT. This codes for CASSGGQGLNEKLFF.

This clone showed up just once. J is TRBJ2-5 and V is TRBV6-5; TRBD2 agrees at 7 bases. The CDR3 totals 14 residues. The V and J ends lost 4 bases and 4 bases, in that order; junction bases with no gene match: 6. The V gene's germline CDR1 is MNHEY and CDR2 SVGAGI. The CDR3 spells CASSFATGGETQYF. Written as DNA, the CDR3 is TGTGCCAGCAGTTTCGCGACGGGGGGAGAGACCCAGTACTTC.

The gene calls are TRBV2 and TRBJ2-7; a possible D gene is TRBD2 (6 bases). This CDR3 is 12 amino acids long. In germline, CDR1 is SNHLY, CDR2 FYNNEI. V dropped 10 bases and J dropped 1 base, with 11 bases sitting between them. CDR3 region: CATLGGSYEQYF. In DNA form, the CDR3 reads TGTGCCACCTTAGGAGGGTCCTACGAGCAGTACTTC.

This clone was picked up one time. The J gene is TRBJ2-7, the V gene TRBV7-2; 8 nucleotides line up with TRBD1. Trimming took 5 bases from V and 0 from J; bases not matched to a gene: 6. CDR1 is SGHTA and CDR2 is FQGNSA in the germline V gene. There are 15 residues in the CDR3. The CDR3 nucleotides read TGTGCCAGCAGCCCACGACAGGGGCGCTCCTACGAGCAGTACTTC. Encoded protein: CASSPRQGRSYEQYF.